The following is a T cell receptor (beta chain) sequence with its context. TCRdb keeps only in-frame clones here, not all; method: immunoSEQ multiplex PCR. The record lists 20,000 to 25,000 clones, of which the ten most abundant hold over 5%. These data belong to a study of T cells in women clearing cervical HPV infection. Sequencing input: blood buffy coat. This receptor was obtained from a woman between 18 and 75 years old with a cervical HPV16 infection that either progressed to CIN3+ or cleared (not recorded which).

The CDR3 region is CATSRVGLTTNTEAFF. The CDR3 bases that were read are TGTGCCACCAGCAGAGTGGGACTGACAACGAACACTGAA. The V call is TRBV15, the J call TRBJ1-1, with a tentative D call TRBD1 (5 bases). The observed sequence ends 3 residues before the CDR3 terminus, with the missing tail filled in from the germline J gene. V gave up 1 base and J gave up 1 base, with 13 bases separating them. Per germline, CDR1 LNHNV and CDR2 YYDKDF (reference sequence). The CDR3 is 16 amino acids.